This T cell receptor beta chain was sequenced during a study of blood T cell repertoires in COVID-19. Measured with immunoSEQ multiplex PCR; TCRdb has only the in-frame clones, and not every one. The data hold about 36,000 clones, with about 82% observed a single time. The J segment lost 7 bases and the V segment lost 1 base, leaving 7 bases of the junction unmatched. CDR1 is LGHDT, CDR2 YNNKEL, per germline (reference sequence). This CDR3 comprises 15 residues. This clone was recorded only once. Sequences were obtained from peripheral blood. The source is a human donor in a cohort sampled during active COVID-19. This chain uses TRBV3-1 (or the pseudogene TRBV3-2) with TRBJ2-3, with 8 positions matching TRBD2. The DNA for the CDR3 is TGTGCCAGCAGCCAAGCGGGCAGCGGGGGAAATACGCAGTATTTT. It specifies CASSQAGSGGNTQYF.